One sample yielded the 26 T cell receptor beta chains listed below, sequenced in a study of T cells after yellow fever vaccination. MiXCR was run by TCRdb on the 5' RACE reads, yielding one entry per CDR3 protein. The table records hundreds of thousands of distinct CDR3 sequences, roughly a sixth of them present only once. The specimen was PBMCs, collected before the yellow fever booster vaccination. The receptors were sampled from a man in his late teens or twenties who received the YFV17D yellow fever vaccine.

The rearrangement joins TRBV6-1 to TRBJ1-2; D remains unclear. The CDR3 totals 13 residues. With 0 bases removed from V and 8 bases from J, the gap between germline ends came to 10 bases. Germline V gene sequence: CDR1 MNHNS, CDR2 SASEGT. CDR3 in DNA: TGTGCCAGCAGTGAAGCCCCGTCCTACGGCTACACCTTC. The encoded protein is CASSEAPSYGYTF.

The chain joins TRBV12-3 or TRBV12-4 to TRBJ2-3, with 8 bases aligning to TRBD2. Germline trimming cut 4 bases from V and 2 bases from J; bases unmatched to any gene: 2. This CDR3 comprises 14 residues. The CDR3 sequence is CASSSLAATDTQYF. The CDR3 coding sequence is TGTGCCAGCAGTTCACTAGCGGCCACAGATACGCAGTATTTT.

This clonotype was observed a handful of times. The chain has TRBV5-6 and TRBJ2-1; D remains ambiguous. V was clipped by 1 base and J by 9 bases, with 17 bases between them. This CDR3 spans 15 amino acids. CDR1 SGHDT and CDR2 YYEEEE come from the germline V gene. This chain's CDR3 is CASSLLVQATREQFF. Written as DNA, the CDR3 is TGTGCCAGCAGCTTGTTGGTACAAGCTACACGTGAGCAGTTCTTC.

This clonotype was seen at least ten times. DNA for the CDR3: TGCAGCGTCGCCGGGGATCGGGACCTTCCTTATGAGCAGTACTTC. It translates to CSVAGDRDLPYEQYF. The rearrangement joins TRBV29-1 to TRBJ2-7; D assignment may be TRBD1 or TRBD2 (5 bases each). The CDR3 sequence is 15 residues long. Trimming took 6 bases from V and 7 from J, leaving 25 bases between them. CDR1 and CDR2 from the germline V gene are SQVTM and ANQGSEA.

The chain recombines TRBV5-1 with TRBJ2-5; D remains unclear. The germline V and J ends were trimmed by 0 bases and 4 bases, with 4 bases remaining between them. The CDR3 is 12 amino acids. The germline CDR1 and CDR2 sequences are SGHRS and YFSETQ. CDR3 in DNA: TGCGCCAGCAGCTTGGCCACAGAGACCCAGTACTTC. It translates to CASSLATETQYF.

The chain links TRBV7-2 to TRBJ2-3, with 8 nucleotides matching TRBD2. Germline values: CDR1 SGHTA, CDR2 FQGNSA. The CDR3 runs to 18 residues. The ends lost 5 bases at V and 5 bases at J; junction bases unmatched: 18. CDR3 DNA sequence: TGTGCCAGCAGCCCAAACCGCCCAGGACTAGCCCCTGGAGATACGCAGTATTTT. Protein product: CASSPNRPGLAPGDTQYF.

This clonotype was counted many times. Compared with germline, one end of the junction differs, possibly owing to a read error. The chain carries TRBV7-7 and TRBJ1-1, with D perhaps TRBD1 (5 bases). The CDR3 runs to 13 residues. The V gene's germline CDR1 is SSHAT and CDR2 FNYEAQ (reference sequence). The CDR3 sequence: CASSLTENTEAFF. The CDR3 DNA reads TGTGCTAGCAGCTTGACAGAGAACACTGAAGCTTTCTTT.

This clonotype was seen at least ten times. This sequence joins TRBV6-2 or TRBV6-3 and TRBJ2-1; TRBD1 matches 7 bases. V dropped 10 bases and J dropped 4; count of bases not matched to a gene: 7. CDR3 length: 13 amino acids. Germline values: CDR1 MNHEY, CDR2 SVGEGT. CDR3 nucleotides: TGTGCCATATCCGGGACAGAATACAATGAGCAGTTCTTC. Translated, it gives CAISGTEYNEQFF.

This clonotype was picked up a small number of times. The V call is TRBV7-2, the J call TRBJ2-3; TRBD2 agrees at 10 bases. With 6 bases clipped from V and 5 bases from J, the junction kept 5 bases outside the gene matches. This CDR3 contains 14 residues. Germline V gives CDR1 SGHTA, CDR2 FQGNSA. The CDR3 nucleotides are TGTGCCAGCAGGTCTAGCGGGGGAGAAGATACGCAGTATTTT. Protein sequence: CASRSSGGEDTQYF.

The chain uses TRBV5-1 and TRBJ1-4; the D gene is possibly TRBD1 (5 bases). Germline CDR1 and CDR2: SGHRS and YFSETQ. This CDR3 has 14 amino acids. V was clipped by 7 bases and J by 4 bases, with 14 bases between them. CDR3: CASSYGARNEKLFF. For the CDR3, the DNA is TGCGCCAGCTCGTACGGGGCCCGTAATGAAAAACTGTTTTTT.

This clonotype was detected a few times. This chain connects TRBV4-2 to TRBJ2-3, with D possibly being TRBD2 (6 bases). The V end lost 4 bases, the J end lost 5 bases, and 19 bases lay between the germline ends. This CDR3 is 16 amino acids long. Germline V gene sequence: CDR1 LGHNA, CDR2 YNFKEQ. In DNA form, the CDR3 reads TGTGCCAGCAGCCCAAGTTGGCGGGGAGGCGGAGATACGCAGTATTTT. The encoded protein is CASSPSWRGGGDTQYF.

A few counts support this clonotype. The chain combines TRBV20-1 with TRBJ1-5; D call uncertain. V shed 0 bases and J shed 5 bases, with 5 bases lying between them. Germline CDR1 is DFQATT and CDR2 is SNEGSKA (reference sequence). The CDR3 totals 12 residues. The CDR3 spells CSARDGDQPQHF. As DNA, the CDR3 is TGCAGTGCTAGAGACGGGGATCAGCCCCAGCATTTT.

In this sample, this clonotype turned up many times. This sequence joins TRBV6-5 and TRBJ2-3, with D tentatively TRBD1 or TRBD2 (5 bases each). V was shortened by 5 bases and J by 3 bases, with 15 bases between the two germline ends. The germline V gene has CDR1 MNHEY and CDR2 SVGAGI. The CDR3 loop spans 15 amino acids. The CDR3 region is CASSTTGRTTDTQYF. Written as DNA, the CDR3 is TGTGCCAGCAGTACTACGGGACGGACGACAGATACGCAGTATTTT.

This clonotype has a handful of counts. The chain couples TRBV4-3 to TRBJ1-6; TRBD1 agrees at 7 bases. With V trimmed by 2 bases and J by 6 bases, 7 bases remained unmatched. The germline V gene encodes CDR1 LGHNA and CDR2 YSLEER. The CDR3 contains 16 residues. The CDR3 DNA reads TGCGCCAGCAGCCAAAAAGGAGGGACAGCTAATTCACCCCTCCACTTT. Its protein product is CASSQKGGTANSPLHF.

This clonotype has more than one count but fewer than ten. This rearrangement joins TRBV19 to TRBJ1-2; the D is unclear. The germline gives CDR1 LNHDA, CDR2 SQIVND (reference sequence). Trimming cost V 2 bases and J 7 bases, with 14 bases left between them. The CDR3 loop spans 14 amino acids. CDR3 sequence: CASSIRTLSRGYTF. In DNA, the CDR3 is TGTGCCAGTAGTATAAGGACTCTAAGTCGTGGCTACACCTTC.

This clonotype has just a few counts. The chain uses TRBV9 and TRBJ1-2; 11 nucleotides match TRBD1. The germline CDR1 and CDR2 sequences are SGDLS and YYNGEE. The CDR3 contains 17 residues. V was clipped by 0 bases and J by 0 bases; unmatched bases: 4. CDR3: CASSVAGQGAANYGYTF. CDR3 nucleotides: TGTGCCAGCAGCGTAGCCGGACAGGGGGCCGCTAACTATGGCTACACCTTC.

The genes are TRBV27 and TRBJ1-2; D ambiguous. The V end was cut by 1 base, the J end by 5 bases, with 17 bases between. The CDR3 is 16 residues long. From germline, CDR1 is MNHEY and CDR2 SMNVEV (reference sequence). In DNA, the CDR3 is TGTGCCAGCAGTTTATGGGCAGGACCCTTTGGGTATGGCTACACCTTC. Its translation is CASSLWAGPFGYGYTF.

The chain couples TRBV19 to TRBJ1-1; D is perhaps TRBD1 (5 bases). The germline gives CDR1 LNHDA, CDR2 SQIVND (reference sequence). V was clipped by 6 bases and J by 3 bases, with 14 bases between them. CDR3 length equals 14 residues. CDR3 nucleotides: TGTGCCAGTAGGAACCCAGGGTTGGACACTGAAGCTTTCTTT. It specifies CASRNPGLDTEAFF.

The J gene is TRBJ2-1, the V gene TRBV27; TRBD1 matches at 8 bases. The CDR3 extends over 17 amino acids. Trimming removed 1 base from V and 1 base from J; junction bases left unmatched: 6. Germline CDR1 is MNHEY and CDR2 is SMNVEV (reference sequence). CDR3: CASSLYLRTGSYNEQFF. The DNA of the CDR3 is TGTGCCAGCAGTTTATACCTGCGGACAGGGTCCTACAATGAGCAGTTCTTC.

This clonotype was recorded at least ten times. The V gene is TRBV7-9, the J gene TRBJ2-1; 7 bases align to TRBD1. V shed 5 bases and J 9 bases; nucleotides not matched to a gene: 4. The germline CDR1 and CDR2 sequences are SEHNR and FQNEAQ (reference sequence). This CDR3 is built from 12 residues. In DNA form, the CDR3 reads TGTGCCAGCAGCGAAAGGGGGCGTGAGCAGTTCTTC. Residues: CASSERGREQFF.

The V call is TRBV12-3 or TRBV12-4, the J call TRBJ2-7; D may correspond to TRBD1 or TRBD2 (5 bases each). The CDR3 is 15 residues long. V was shortened by 3 bases and J by 6 bases, with 18 bases between the two germline ends. The CDR3 region is CASSLGQGRRPEQYF. Here the CDR3 DNA reads TGTGCCAGCAGTTTGGGCCAGGGACGCCGGCCCGAGCAGTACTTC.

There are a few counts of this clonotype. V gene TRBV12-3 or TRBV12-4 combines with J gene TRBJ1-1; tentative D call: TRBD1 (6 bases). The CDR3 sequence is 12 residues long. With 5 bases removed from V and 11 bases from J, the gap between germline ends came to 15 bases. CDR3 in amino acids: CASSLNQGRAFF. The CDR3 nucleotides read TGTGCCAGCAGTCTGAACCAGGGGAGGGCTTTCTTT.

This clonotype was recorded many times. The V gene is TRBV11-1, the J gene TRBJ1-5, with D unresolved. From germline, CDR1 is SGHAT and CDR2 FQDESV (reference sequence). Trimming took off 2 bases at V and 5 bases at J, with 7 bases between the two ends. This CDR3 is built from 13 residues. The CDR3 nucleotides are TGTGCCAGCAGCTTATCCGACTATCAGCCCCAGCATTTT. This translates into CASSLSDYQPQHF.

This clonotype was detected many times. J is TRBJ2-7 and V is TRBV12-3 or TRBV12-4, with D perhaps TRBD1 (5 bases). V was clipped by 7 bases and J by 2 bases, with 15 bases between them. The CDR3 covers 14 residues. In nucleotides, the CDR3 is TGTGCCAGCACAGGCAGAAGGGGCGCCTACGAGCAGTACTTC. Translated: CASTGRRGAYEQYF.

This clonotype was counted only a few times. The V call is TRBV20-1, the J call TRBJ2-1, with D perhaps matching TRBD1 (6 bases). Trimming shortened V by 3 bases and J by 3 bases, and 12 bases separated the two germline ends. Per germline, CDR1 DFQATT and CDR2 SNEGSKA (reference sequence). This CDR3 is built from 14 residues. The CDR3 loop is CSARTGQSYNEQFF. CDR3 bases: TGCAGTGCTAGGACTGGACAGAGCTACAATGAGCAGTTCTTC.

The genes are TRBV7-2 and TRBJ2-4; D is unclear. The V end was cut by 3 bases, the J end by 7 bases, with 13 bases between. This CDR3 region has 14 residues. Germline V gives CDR1 SGHTA, CDR2 FQGNSA. The CDR3 loop reads CASSLDRTPNIQYF. CDR3 sequence (DNA): TGTGCCAGCAGCTTGGACCGGACCCCGAACATTCAGTACTTC.